This T cell receptor beta chain was documented in a study of blood T cell repertoires in COVID-19. Overall study context: The United States, Italy and Spain supplied acute and convalescent COVID-19 samples. In each case, the material was cDNA or gDNA derived from T cells, B-cell-depleted T cells, or PBMCs.

V was clipped by 1 base and J by 4 bases; unmatched bases: 8. This CDR3 is built from 17 residues. Looked up from germline, CDR1 is LGHNT and CDR2 is FRNRAP. Patients in Seattle were enrolled during active infection, then followed longitudinally. In the study's own analysis: Amplification from reference gene primers served as the basis for estimated nucleated cell counts. Assay used: immunoSEQ multiplex PCR; TCRdb lists only in-frame clones, some missing. V, J and clone size are taken as reported in that table, and D and trimming were inferred from the DNA itself. The repertoire holds about 80,000 clones, with approximately 78% as singletons.

This receptor was taken from a man aged 60 to 75 with COVID-19, enrolled during active disease. This chain links TRBV12-5 with TRBJ1-1, with TRBD1 identical over 11 bases. Sequenced: peripheral blood. The CDR3 nucleotides are TGTGCTAGTGGTTTGGCCTCCGGGACAGGGGGGGGCACTGAAGCTTTCTTT. This encodes CASGLASGTGGGTEAFF.